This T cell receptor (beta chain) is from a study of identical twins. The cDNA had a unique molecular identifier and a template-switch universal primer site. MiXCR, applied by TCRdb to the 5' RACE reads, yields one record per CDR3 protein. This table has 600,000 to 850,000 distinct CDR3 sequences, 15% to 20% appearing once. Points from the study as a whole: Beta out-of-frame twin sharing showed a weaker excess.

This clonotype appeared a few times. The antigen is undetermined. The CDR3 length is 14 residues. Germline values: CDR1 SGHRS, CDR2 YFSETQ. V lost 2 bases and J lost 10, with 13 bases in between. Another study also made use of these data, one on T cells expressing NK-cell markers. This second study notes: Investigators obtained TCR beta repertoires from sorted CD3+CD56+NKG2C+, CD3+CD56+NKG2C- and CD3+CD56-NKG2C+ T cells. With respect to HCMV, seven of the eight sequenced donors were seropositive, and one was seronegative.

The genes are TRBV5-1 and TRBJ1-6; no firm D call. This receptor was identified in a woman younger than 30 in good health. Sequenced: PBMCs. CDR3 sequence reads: CASSFDTASSPLHF. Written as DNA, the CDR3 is TGCGCCAGCAGCTTTGACACTGCAAGCTCACCCCTCCACTTT.